This TCR beta chain was sequenced for a study of cytotoxic CD8 clonotypes in ibrutinib-treated CLL. On this clone itself: Its matching antigen is unknown.

General study findings and limits: Once treatment began, public clonotypes, which were uncommon, contracted or stayed stable. Clonality measured at baseline exceeded age-matched healthy donors, tracking circulating CD8+ T-cell counts. Clonality climbed at ibrutinib response, then dropped toward baseline at progression.

This CDR3 is 13 amino acids long. The germline CDR1 and CDR2 sequences are SQVTM and ANQGSEA. The ends were cut back, 7 bases at V and 5 bases at J, with 17 bases in the middle. Only in-frame clones appear in the TCRdb table, and some are missing; sequencing was by immunoSEQ multiplex PCR. The profile shows just over 200,000 clones, just under 80% of them singletons. The genes are TRBV29-1 and TRBJ1-1; D is ambiguous. The starting material was PBMCs, obtained after 12 months of ibrutinib treatment. The origin of this receptor is a human donor with chronic lymphocytic leukemia. CDR3 nucleotides: TGCAGCGCCGTCGAGAACGGGGTAACTGAAGCTTTCTTT. It encodes CSAVENGVTEAFF.